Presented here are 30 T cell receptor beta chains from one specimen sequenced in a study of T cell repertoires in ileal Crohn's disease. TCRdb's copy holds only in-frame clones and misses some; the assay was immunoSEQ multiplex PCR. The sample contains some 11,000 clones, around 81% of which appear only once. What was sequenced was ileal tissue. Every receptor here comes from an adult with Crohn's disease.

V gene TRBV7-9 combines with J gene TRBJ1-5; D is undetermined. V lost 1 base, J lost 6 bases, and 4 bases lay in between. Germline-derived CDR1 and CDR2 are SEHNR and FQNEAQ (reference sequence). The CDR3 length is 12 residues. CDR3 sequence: CASSLGSQPQHF. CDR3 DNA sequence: TGTGCCAGCAGCTTAGGGAGTCAGCCCCAGCATTTT.

The CDR3 region has the DNA TGTGCCAGCAGTCTGGACAGTTACACCGGGGAGCTGTTTTTT. Its protein is CASSLDSYTGELFF. The rearrangement joins TRBV6-5 to TRBJ2-2; D possibly corresponds to TRBD1 (6 bases). The CDR3 loop spans 14 amino acids. Germline lookup yields CDR1 MNHEY and CDR2 SVGAGI. V was trimmed by 5 bases and J by 3 bases, leaving 10 bases between them.

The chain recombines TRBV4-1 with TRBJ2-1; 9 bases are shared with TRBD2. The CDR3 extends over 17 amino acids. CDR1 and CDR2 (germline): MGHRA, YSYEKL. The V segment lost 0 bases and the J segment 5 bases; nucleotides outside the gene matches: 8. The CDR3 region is CASSQESRLAGNNEQFF. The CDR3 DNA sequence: TGCGCCAGCAGCCAAGAAAGCCGTCTAGCGGGAAACAATGAGCAGTTCTTC.

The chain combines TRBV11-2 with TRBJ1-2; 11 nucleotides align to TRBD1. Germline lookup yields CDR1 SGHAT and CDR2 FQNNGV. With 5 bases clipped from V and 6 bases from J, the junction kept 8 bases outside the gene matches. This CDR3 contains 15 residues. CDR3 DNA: TGTGCCAGCAGCCCGTGGACAGGGGGCAGCGATGGCTACACCTTC. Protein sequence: CASSPWTGGSDGYTF.

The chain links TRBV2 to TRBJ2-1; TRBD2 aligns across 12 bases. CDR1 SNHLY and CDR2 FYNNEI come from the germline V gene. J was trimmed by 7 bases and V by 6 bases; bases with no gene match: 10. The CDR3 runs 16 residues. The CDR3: CASSPSLAGGRNEQFF. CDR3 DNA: TGTGCCAGCAGCCCCTCCCTAGCGGGAGGGAGAAATGAGCAGTTCTTC. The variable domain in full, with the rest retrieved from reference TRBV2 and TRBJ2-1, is EPEVTQTPSHQVTQMGQEVILRCVPISNHLYFYWYRQILGQKVEFLVSFYNNEISEKSEIFDDQFSVERPDGSNFTLKIRSTKLEDSAMYFCASSPSLAGGRNEQFFGPGTRLTVL.

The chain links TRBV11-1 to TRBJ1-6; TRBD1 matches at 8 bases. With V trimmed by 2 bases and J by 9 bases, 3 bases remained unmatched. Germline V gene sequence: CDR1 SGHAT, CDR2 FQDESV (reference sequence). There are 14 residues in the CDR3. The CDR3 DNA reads TGTGCCAGCAGCTTAAACAGGGGGAGTTCACCCCTCCACTTT. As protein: CASSLNRGSSPLHF. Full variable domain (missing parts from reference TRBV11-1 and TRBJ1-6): EAEVAQSPRYKITEKSQAVAFWCDPISGHATLYWYRQILGQGPELLVQFQDESVVDDSQLPKDRFSAERLKGVDSTLKIQPAELGDSAMYLCASSLNRGSSPLHFGNGTRLTVT.

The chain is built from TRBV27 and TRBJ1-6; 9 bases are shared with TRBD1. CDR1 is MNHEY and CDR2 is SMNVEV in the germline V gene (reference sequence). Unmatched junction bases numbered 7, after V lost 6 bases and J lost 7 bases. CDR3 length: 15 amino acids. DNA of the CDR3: TGTGCCAGCAGGCCCGGGACAGGGTCGAATTCACCCCTCCACTTT. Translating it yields CASRPGTGSNSPLHF.

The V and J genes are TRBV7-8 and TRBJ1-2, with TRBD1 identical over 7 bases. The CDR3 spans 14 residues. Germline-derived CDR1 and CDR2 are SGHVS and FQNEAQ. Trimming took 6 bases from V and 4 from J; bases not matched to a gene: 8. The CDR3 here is CASSMTGPSYGYTF. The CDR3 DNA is TGTGCCAGCAGTATGACAGGGCCCTCCTATGGCTACACCTTC.

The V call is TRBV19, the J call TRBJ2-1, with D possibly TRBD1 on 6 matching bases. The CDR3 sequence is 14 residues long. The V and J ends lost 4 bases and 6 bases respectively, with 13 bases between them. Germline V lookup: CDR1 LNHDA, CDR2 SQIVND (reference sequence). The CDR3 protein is CASSTYQGSNEQFF. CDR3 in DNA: TGTGCCAGTAGTACCTACCAGGGGTCCAATGAGCAGTTCTTC.

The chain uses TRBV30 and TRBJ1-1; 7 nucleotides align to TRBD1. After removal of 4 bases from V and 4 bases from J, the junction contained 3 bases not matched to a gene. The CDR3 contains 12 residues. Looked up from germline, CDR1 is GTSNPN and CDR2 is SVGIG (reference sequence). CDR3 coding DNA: TGTGCCTGGAACAGGGGCGGCACTGAAGCTTTCTTT. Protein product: CAWNRGGTEAFF.

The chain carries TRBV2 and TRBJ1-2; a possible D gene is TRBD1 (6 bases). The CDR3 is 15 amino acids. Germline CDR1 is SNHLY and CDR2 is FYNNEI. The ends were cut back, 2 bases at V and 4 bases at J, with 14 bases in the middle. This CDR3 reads CASSELTGGAYGYTF. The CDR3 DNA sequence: TGTGCCAGCAGTGAACTCACGGGGGGGGCCTATGGCTACACCTTC.

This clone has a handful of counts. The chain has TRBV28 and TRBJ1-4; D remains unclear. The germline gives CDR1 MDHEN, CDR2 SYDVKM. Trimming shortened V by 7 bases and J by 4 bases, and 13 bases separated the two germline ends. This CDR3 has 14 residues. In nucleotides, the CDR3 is TGTGCCAGCACCCCGGGCGGGAGTAATGAAAAACTGTTTTTT. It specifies CASTPGGSNEKLFF.

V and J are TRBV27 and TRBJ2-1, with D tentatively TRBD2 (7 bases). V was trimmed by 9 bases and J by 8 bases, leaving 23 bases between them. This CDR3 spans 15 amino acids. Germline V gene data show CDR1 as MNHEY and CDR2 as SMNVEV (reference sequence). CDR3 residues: CASKVRGAYFDEQFF. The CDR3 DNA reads TGTGCCAGTAAGGTCCGGGGGGCCTATTTCGATGAGCAGTTCTTC.

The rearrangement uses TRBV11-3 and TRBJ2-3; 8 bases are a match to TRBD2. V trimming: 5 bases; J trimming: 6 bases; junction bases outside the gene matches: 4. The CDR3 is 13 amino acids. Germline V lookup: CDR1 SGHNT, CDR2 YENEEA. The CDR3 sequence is CASSLTSVDTQYF. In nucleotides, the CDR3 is TGTGCCAGCAGCCTGACTAGCGTCGATACGCAGTATTTT.

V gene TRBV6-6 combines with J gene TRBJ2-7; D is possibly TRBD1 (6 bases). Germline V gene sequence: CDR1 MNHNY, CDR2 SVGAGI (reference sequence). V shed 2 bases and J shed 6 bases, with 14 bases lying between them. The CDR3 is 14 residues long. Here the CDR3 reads CASSYGNRVGEQYF. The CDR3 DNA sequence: TGTGCCAGCAGTTACGGTAACAGGGTGGGCGAGCAGTACTTC.

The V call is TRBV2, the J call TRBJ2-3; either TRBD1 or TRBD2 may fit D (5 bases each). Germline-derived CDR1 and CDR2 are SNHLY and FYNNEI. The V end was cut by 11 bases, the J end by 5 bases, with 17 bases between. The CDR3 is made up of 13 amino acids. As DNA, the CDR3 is TGTGCCGGAAGTGGGGGAGAGGGAGATACGCAGTATTTT. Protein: CAGSGGEGDTQYF.

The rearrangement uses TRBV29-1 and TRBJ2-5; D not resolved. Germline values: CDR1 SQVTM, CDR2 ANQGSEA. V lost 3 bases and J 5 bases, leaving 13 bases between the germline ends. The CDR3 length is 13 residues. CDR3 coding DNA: TGCAGCGTTGATTTGAGTAGCCTCGAGACCCAGTACTTC. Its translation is CSVDLSSLETQYF.

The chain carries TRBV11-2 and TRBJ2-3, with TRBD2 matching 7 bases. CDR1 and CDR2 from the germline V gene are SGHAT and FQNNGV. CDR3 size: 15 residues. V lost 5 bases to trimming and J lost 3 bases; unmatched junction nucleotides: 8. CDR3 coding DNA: TGTGCCAGCAGCAAGGACGGGACTACTACAGATACGCAGTATTTT. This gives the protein CASSKDGTTTDTQYF. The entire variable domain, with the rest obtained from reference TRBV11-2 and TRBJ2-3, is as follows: EAGVAQSPRYKIIEKRQSVAFWCNPISGHATLYWYQQILGQGPKLLIQFQNNGVVDDSQLPKDRFSAERLKGVDSTLKIQPAKLEDSAVYLCASSKDGTTTDTQYFGPGTRLTVL.

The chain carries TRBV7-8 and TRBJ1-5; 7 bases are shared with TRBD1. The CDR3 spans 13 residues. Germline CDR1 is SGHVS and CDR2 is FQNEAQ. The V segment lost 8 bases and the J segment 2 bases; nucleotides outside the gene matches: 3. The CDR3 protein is CASGTDGNQPQHF. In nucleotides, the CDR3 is TGTGCCAGCGGGACAGATGGCAATCAGCCCCAGCATTTT.

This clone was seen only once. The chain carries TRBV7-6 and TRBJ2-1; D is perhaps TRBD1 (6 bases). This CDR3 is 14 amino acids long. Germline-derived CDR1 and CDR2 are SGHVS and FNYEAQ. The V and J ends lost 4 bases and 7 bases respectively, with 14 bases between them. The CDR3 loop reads CASSSGTYSNEQFF. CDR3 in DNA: TGTGCCAGCAGCTCCGGGACATACTCTAATGAGCAGTTCTTC.

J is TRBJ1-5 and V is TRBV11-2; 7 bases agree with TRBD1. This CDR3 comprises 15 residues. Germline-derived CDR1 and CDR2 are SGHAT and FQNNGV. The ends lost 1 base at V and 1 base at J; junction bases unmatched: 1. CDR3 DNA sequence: TGTGCCAGCAGCTTAGGACAGGGAAGCAATCAGCCCCAGCATTTT. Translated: CASSLGQGSNQPQHF.

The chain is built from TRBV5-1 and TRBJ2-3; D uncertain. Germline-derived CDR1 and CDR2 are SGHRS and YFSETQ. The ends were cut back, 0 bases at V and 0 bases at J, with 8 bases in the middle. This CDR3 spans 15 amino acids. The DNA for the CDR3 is TGCGCCAGCAGCTTGGGGGCAGCCAGCACAGATACGCAGTATTTT. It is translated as CASSLGAASTDTQYF.

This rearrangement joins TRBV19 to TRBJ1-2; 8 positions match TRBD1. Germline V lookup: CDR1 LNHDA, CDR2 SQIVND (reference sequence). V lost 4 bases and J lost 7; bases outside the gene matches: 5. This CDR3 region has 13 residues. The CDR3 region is CASSSTGGVGYTF. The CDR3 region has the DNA TGTGCCAGTAGTAGCACAGGGGGGGTTGGCTACACCTTC. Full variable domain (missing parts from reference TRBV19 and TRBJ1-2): DGGITQSPKYLFRKEGQNVTLSCEQNLNHDAMYWYRQDPGQGLRLIYYSQIVNDFQKGDIAEGYSVSREKKESFPLTVTSAQKNPTAFYLCASSSTGGVGYTFGSGTRLTVV.

CDR3 coding DNA: TGTGCCAGCAGTTTGACGGGACAGGGGGCTTACGAGCAGTACTTC. Translation gives CASSLTGQGAYEQYF. V gene TRBV6-5 combines with J gene TRBJ2-5; 12 bases agree with TRBD1. The closer fit of TRBJ2-7 to the DNA end suggests the J call may be wrong. The CDR3 loop spans 15 amino acids. CDR1 is MNHEY, CDR2 SVGAGI, per germline.

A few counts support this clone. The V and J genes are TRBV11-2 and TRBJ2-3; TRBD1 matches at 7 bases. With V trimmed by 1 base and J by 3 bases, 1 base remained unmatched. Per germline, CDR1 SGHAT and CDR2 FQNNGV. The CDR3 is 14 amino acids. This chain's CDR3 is CASSLGQGTDTQYF. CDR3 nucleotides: TGTGCCAGCAGCTTAGGACAGGGAACAGATACGCAGTATTTT.

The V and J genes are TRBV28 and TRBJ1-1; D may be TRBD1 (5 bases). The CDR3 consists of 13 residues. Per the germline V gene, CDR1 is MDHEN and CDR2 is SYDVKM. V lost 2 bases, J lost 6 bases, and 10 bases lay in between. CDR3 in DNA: TGTGCCAGCAGTTTACGACAGATATCTGAAGCTTTCTTT. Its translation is CASSLRQISEAFF. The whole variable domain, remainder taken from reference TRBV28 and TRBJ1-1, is DVKVTQSSRYLVKRTGEKVFLECVQDMDHENMFWYRQDPGLGLRLIYFSYDVKMKEKGDIPEGYSVSREKKERFSLILESASTNQTSMYLCASSLRQISEAFFGQGTRLTVV.

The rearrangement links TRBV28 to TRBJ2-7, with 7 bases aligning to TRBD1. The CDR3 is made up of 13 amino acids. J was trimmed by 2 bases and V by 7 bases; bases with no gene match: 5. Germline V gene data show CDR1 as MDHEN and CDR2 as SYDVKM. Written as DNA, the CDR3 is TGTGCCAGCACGACAGGGTCCGCCTACGAGCAGTACTTC. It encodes CASTTGSAYEQYF.

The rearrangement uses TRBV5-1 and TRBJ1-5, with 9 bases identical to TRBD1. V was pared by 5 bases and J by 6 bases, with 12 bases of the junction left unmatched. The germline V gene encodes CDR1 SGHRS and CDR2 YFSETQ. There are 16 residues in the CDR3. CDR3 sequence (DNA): TGCGCCAGCAGTCCTGGGTCGACAGGGGGAGGTCAGCCCCAGCATTTT. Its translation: CASSPGSTGGGQPQHF. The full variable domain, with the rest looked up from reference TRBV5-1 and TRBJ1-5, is KAGVTQTPRYLIKTRGQQVTLSCSPISGHRSVSWYQQTPGQGLQFLFEYFSETQRNKGNFPGRFSGRQFSNSRSEMNVSTLELGDSALYLCASSPGSTGGGQPQHFGDGTRLSIL.

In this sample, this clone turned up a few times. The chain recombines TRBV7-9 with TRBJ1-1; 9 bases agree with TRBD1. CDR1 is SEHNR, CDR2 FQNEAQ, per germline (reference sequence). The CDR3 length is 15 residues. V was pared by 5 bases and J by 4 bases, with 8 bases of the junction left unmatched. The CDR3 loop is CASSPADRGSTEAFF. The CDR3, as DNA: TGTGCCAGCAGCCCCGCGGACAGGGGAAGCACTGAAGCTTTCTTT.

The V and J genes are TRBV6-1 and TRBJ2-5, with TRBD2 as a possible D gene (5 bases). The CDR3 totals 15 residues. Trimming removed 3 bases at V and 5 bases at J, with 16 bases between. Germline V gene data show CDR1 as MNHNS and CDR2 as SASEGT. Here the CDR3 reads CASSDGSGGRETQYF. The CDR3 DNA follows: TGTGCCAGCAGTGATGGATCTGGCGGGCGGGAGACCCAGTACTTC.